A selection of T cell receptor beta chains follows, all from one sample in a study of a mutant IDH1 vaccine in newly diagnosed glioma. Their cognate antigens are unknown. Profiling relied on immunoSEQ multiplex PCR, and the TCRdb table lists in-frame clones only, not all of them. The sample lists 30,000 to 35,000 clones, roughly three fifths occurring once. The input for sequencing was PBMCs, taken from a glioma patient whose treatment included an IDH1 peptide vaccine. These receptors were obtained from a woman aged 18-35 years with glioma. The CDR3 runs from the conserved cysteine through the conserved F or W. Each record gives: CDR3 protein, CDR3 DNA, J gene, clone size, V gene, D gene. The D gene is left open where the match is weak. Only part of the rows carry a size: once, few, many, or a class if the clone is expanded.

CASSSRLAGGVRDEQFF	TGTGCCAGCAGCTCCAGACTAGCGGGGGGGGTAAGGGATGAGCAGTTCTTC	TRBJ2-1	NA	TRBV5-8	TRBD2
CASSSTGGYGYTF	TGCGCCAGCAGCTCTACAGGGGGCTATGGCTACACCTTC	TRBJ1-2	NA	TRBV5-1	TRBD1
CASSQGGGYSNQPQHF	TGCGCCAGCAGCCAAGGTGGCGGATATAGCAATCAGCCCCAGCATTTT	TRBJ1-5	NA	TRBV4-1	NA
CASSPDDYEQYF	TGTGCCAGCAGCCCGGACGACTACGAGCAGTACTTC	TRBJ2-7	NA	TRBV5-5	NA
CSVEGQGIYEQYF	TGCAGCGTTGAAGGCCAGGGGATCTACGAGCAGTACTTC	TRBJ2-7	NA	TRBV29-1	NA
CASIRTGATEAFF	TGTGCCAGTATAAGGACAGGGGCAACCGAAGCTTTCTTT	TRBJ1-1	NA	TRBV19	TRBD1
CASSQGQGVTYEQYF	TGCGCCAGCAGCCAAGGGCAGGGGGTCACCTACGAGCAGTACTTC	TRBJ2-7	few	TRBV4-3	TRBD1
CSVMVKGPADTQYF	TGCAGCGTTATGGTCAAGGGCCCAGCAGATACGCAGTATTTT	TRBJ2-3	NA	TRBV29-1	NA
CASSILLNTGELFF	TGTGCCAGTAGTATACTCTTGAACACCGGGGAGCTGTTTTTT	TRBJ2-2	NA	TRBV19	NA
CASSVDAAVNEQYF	TGTGCCAGCAGCGTAGACGCTGCGGTAAACGAGCAGTACTTC	TRBJ2-7	NA	TRBV9	NA
CAWSVDGGEQYF	TGTGCCTGGAGTGTAGATGGCGGGGAGCAGTACTTC	TRBJ2-7	NA	TRBV30	NA
CASSPGQGALEKLFF	TGTGCCAGCAGCCCTGGGCAGGGGGCGTTAGAAAAACTGTTTTTT	TRBJ1-4	NA	TRBV11-2	TRBD1
CASSLGSGSSYEQYF	TGTGCCAGCAGCTTAGGAAGCGGCAGCTCCTACGAGCAGTACTTC	TRBJ2-7	NA	TRBV5-4	NA
CSVDPAGKNYGYTF	TGCAGCGTTGATCCGGCAGGAAAAAACTATGGCTACACCTTC	TRBJ1-2	NA	TRBV29-1	NA
CASSPGLGRQGGNTIYF	TGTGCCAGCTCACCCGGTCTGGGACGTCAGGGTGGAAACACCATATATTTT	TRBJ1-3	once	TRBV18	NA
CASSKIIGTGTREQYF	TGCGCCAGCAGCAAGATCATCGGGACAGGGACACGCGAGCAGTACTTC	TRBJ2-7	NA	TRBV5-1	TRBD1
CASSLDLTGELFF	TGTGCCAGCAGCTTGGATCTAACCGGGGAGCTGTTTTTT	TRBJ2-2	few	TRBV5-5	NA
CASRTGKGEQYF	TGTGCCAGCAGGACAGGGAAGGGTGAGCAGTACTTC	TRBJ2-7	NA	TRBV6-5	TRBD1
CASSQRGGTSNYEQYF	TGTGCCAGCAGCCAAAGAGGTGGGACTAGCAACTACGAGCAGTACTTC	TRBJ2-7	NA	TRBV4-2	TRBD2
CASSHTDTQYF	TGTGCCAGCAGCCACACAGATACGCAGTATTTT	TRBJ2-3	few	TRBV7-2	NA
CASRYGQESPYEQYF	TGCGCCAGCAGATACGGACAGGAATCCCCCTACGAGCAGTACTTC	TRBJ2-7	NA	TRBV5-1	TRBD1
CAWSTRPTFSGANVLTF	TGTGCCTGGAGTACGCGACCTACTTTCTCAGGGGCCAACGTCCTGACTTTC	TRBJ2-6	NA	TRBV30	NA
CASSPGPYEQYF	TGCGCCAGCAGCCCAGGACCCTACGAGCAGTACTTC	TRBJ2-7	NA	TRBV4-1	NA
CASSAGRPGGQGQPQHF	TGTGCCAGCAGCGCGGGTCGGCCGGGTGGGCAAGGTCAGCCCCAGCATTTT	TRBJ1-5	few	TRBV21-1	NA
CASTSGQGVGQPQHF	TGTGCCAGCACCTCGGGGCAGGGTGTCGGGCAGCCCCAGCATTTT	TRBJ1-5	few	TRBV2	NA
CASEEADTQYF	TGTGCCAGCGAGGAGGCAGATACGCAGTATTTT	TRBJ2-3	few	TRBV5-6	NA